A single sample gave rise to the 25 T cell receptor beta chains below, sequenced in a study of identical twins. TCRdb redid the calling of the 5' RACE reads with MiXCR, one entry per CDR3 protein. The table shows 500,000 to 650,000 distinct CDR3 sequences, with roughly 7.1% occurring only once. The same data also contributed to another study, on yellow fever vaccine responses in identical twins.

Sequencing input: PBMCs. These receptor sequences come from a woman aged 18-30 years in good health.

Ten or more counts support this clonotype. The V gene is TRBV6-5, the J gene TRBJ2-5; 7 positions agree with TRBD1. The V segment lost 4 bases and the J segment 4 bases; nucleotides outside the gene matches: 18. CDR3 length: 18 amino acids. Germline V CDR1 and CDR2: MNHEY, SVGAGI. The CDR3 spells CASSSRRPTGSDRETQYF. CDR3 nucleotide sequence: TGTGCCAGCAGTTCTCGCCGTCCGACAGGGAGTGATCGAGAGACCCAGTACTTC.

A note on this clonotype: A much larger clone is a single base away; this may be a read error. This CDR3 reads CSARKGGNVQFF. Written as DNA, the CDR3 is TGCAGTGCTAGGAAGGGCGGCAATGTGCAGTTCTTC. J is TRBJ2-1 and V is TRBV20-1; D gene ambiguous. Germline CDR1 reads DFQATT; CDR2 reads SNEGSKA (reference sequence). The CDR3 spans 12 residues.

The chain has TRBV4-2 and TRBJ2-3, with TRBD2 matching 9 bases. J lost 0 bases, V lost 4 bases, and 11 bases had no gene match. The CDR3 contains 18 residues. Germline V CDR1 and CDR2: LGHNA, YNFKEQ. The CDR3 loop reads CASSPGRTSDISTDTQYF. DNA of the CDR3: TGTGCCAGCAGCCCCGGGCGGACTAGCGATATTAGCACAGATACGCAGTATTTT.

This clonotype has only a few counts. V gene TRBV3-1 combines with J gene TRBJ2-2; D is tentatively TRBD1 or TRBD2 (7 bases each). V was cut by 2 bases and J by 4 bases, with 20 bases left in between. The germline CDR1 and CDR2 sequences are LGHDT and YNNKEL (reference sequence). The length of the CDR3 is 18 residues. CDR3 loop: CASSQLAGGEVRTGELFF. The CDR3 DNA follows: TGTGCCAGCAGCCAACTTGCAGGGGGGGAGGTCCGCACCGGGGAGCTGTTTTTT.

This clonotype was seen a few times. This chain joins TRBV2 and TRBJ1-1; TRBD1 aligns across 9 bases. The trim removed 6 bases at V and 6 bases at J, leaving 5 bases unmatched. Per the germline V gene, CDR1 is SNHLY and CDR2 is FYNNEI. This CDR3 comprises 13 residues. The CDR3 reads CASRRTGVPEAFF. CDR3 DNA sequence: TGTGCCAGCAGGAGGACAGGGGTCCCTGAAGCTTTCTTT.

V and J are TRBV5-4 and TRBJ2-7; a weak D match, TRBD2 (5 bases). The V end was cut by 0 bases, the J end by 2 bases, with 9 bases between. The CDR3 covers 14 residues. Germline V gene lookup returns CDR1 SGHNT and CDR2 YYREEE (reference sequence). CDR3 in DNA: TGTGCCAGCAGCTTGGGGACTGACGCCTACGAGCAGTACTTC. Translated: CASSLGTDAYEQYF.

In this sample, this clonotype turned up many times. The chain joins TRBV20-1 to TRBJ1-1; D is undetermined. CDR1 DFQATT and CDR2 SNEGSKA come from the germline V gene (reference sequence). The length of the CDR3 is 13 residues. Trimming cost V 1 base and J 2 bases, with 8 bases left between them. The DNA for the CDR3 is TGCAGTGCTAGAGTCGGGAGAAACACTGAAGCTTTCTTT. Amino acid sequence: CSARVGRNTEAFF.

This clonotype has ten or more counts. CDR3 bases: TGTGCCAGCATCCTAGCGGGAGTGGGCACAGATACGCAGTATTTT. It specifies CASILAGVGTDTQYF. The genes are TRBV12-3 or TRBV12-4 and TRBJ2-3, with TRBD2 identical over 10 bases. The junction had 5 bases not matched to a gene; V was cut back by 7 bases and J by 1 base. This CDR3 spans 15 amino acids.

This clonotype came up a few times. CDR3 bases: TGTGCCAGCAGTTTCAATAGCGGGGAGTACAATGAGCAGTTCTTC. Protein: CASSFNSGEYNEQFF. The chain joins TRBV28 to TRBJ2-1, with 8 bases aligning to TRBD2. Trimming removed 3 bases from V and 4 bases from J; junction bases left unmatched: 5. The CDR3 sequence is 15 residues long. CDR1 is MDHEN, CDR2 SYDVKM, per germline.

This clonotype was counted a few times. This chain links TRBV12-3 or TRBV12-4 with TRBJ2-2, with 8 bases aligning to TRBD1. The CDR3 totals 14 residues. J gave up 3 bases and V 6 bases, and 3 bases lay outside the gene matches. CDR3 coding DNA: TGTGCCAGCAGAAACAGGGGGGACACCGGGGAGCTGTTTTTT. This translates into CASRNRGDTGELFF.

This clonotype showed up just a few times. The chain links TRBV5-8 to TRBJ2-3; D possibly corresponds to TRBD2 (5 bases). In germline, CDR1 is SGHTS, CDR2 YDEGEE. The CDR3 spans 14 residues. Trimming pared 4 bases from V and 0 bases from J, leaving 9 bases between. The CDR3, as DNA: TGTGCCAGCAGCGAGAGGGCTAGCACAGATACGCAGTATTTT. Its translation: CASSERASTDTQYF.

This clonotype was picked up many times. The rearrangement uses TRBV7-3 and TRBJ2-2, with D possibly matching TRBD1 (5 bases). The CDR3 contains 13 residues. The V end was cut by 5 bases, the J end by 7 bases, with 11 bases between. The germline CDR1 and CDR2 sequences are SGHTA and FQGTGA. The DNA of the CDR3 is TGTGCCAGCAGCCTAATTAGGGGCGGGGAGCTGTTTTTT. Translation gives CASSLIRGGELFF.

This clonotype was recorded at least ten times. The V gene is TRBV5-1, the J gene TRBJ2-7, with a possible D match to TRBD1 (5 bases). The CDR3 consists of 14 residues. V dropped 4 bases and J dropped 2 bases, with 13 bases sitting between them. Germline V CDR1 and CDR2: SGHRS, YFSETQ. The CDR3 bases are TGCGCCAGCAGCCTCAACACAGGTCCCTACGAGCAGTACTTC. This encodes CASSLNTGPYEQYF.

The chain couples TRBV11-2 to TRBJ1-1; 8 bases line up with TRBD1. V shed 5 bases, J shed 1 base, and the junction held 12 bases outside the gene matches. CDR1 is SGHAT, CDR2 FQNNGV, per germline. The CDR3 is 17 amino acids. CDR3: CASSVAYQGARNTEAFF. The CDR3 coding sequence is TGTGCCAGCAGCGTCGCATATCAGGGGGCTCGGAACACTGAAGCTTTCTTT.

This clonotype occurred a few times. V gene TRBV12-3 or TRBV12-4 combines with J gene TRBJ1-2; D gene uncertain. This CDR3 is 15 amino acids long. V lost 0 bases and J lost 4, with 12 bases in between. CDR3 region: CASSLADARSYGYTF. CDR3 DNA: TGTGCCAGCAGTTTAGCGGATGCCAGAAGCTATGGCTACACCTTC.

This CDR3 is CASSFGQGTHSPLHF. CDR3 DNA sequence: TGTGCCAGCAGCTTTGGGCAGGGAACCCACTCACCCCTCCACTTT. The chain is built from TRBV7-9 and TRBJ1-6; tentatively, D is TRBD1 (5 bases). V lost 3 bases and J lost 10, with 16 bases in between. The CDR3 sequence is 15 residues long. In germline, CDR1 is SEHNR, CDR2 FQNEAQ (reference sequence).

The gene calls are TRBV7-8 and TRBJ2-2; no definite D call. There are 16 residues in the CDR3. Germline values: CDR1 SGHVS, CDR2 FQNEAQ. Trimming shortened V by 3 bases and J by 6 bases, and 17 bases separated the two germline ends. Written as DNA, the CDR3 is TGTGCCAGCAGCTTTGGTCGACTGGTGGGCTCCGGGGAGCTGTTTTTT. Protein product: CASSFGRLVGSGELFF.

The chain recombines TRBV6-1 with TRBJ1-6; D is possibly TRBD1 (5 bases). CDR1 and CDR2 (germline): MNHNS, SASEGT. The CDR3 is 14 residues long. Deletions cut 6 bases from V and 7 bases from J, with 13 bases between. The CDR3 sequence is CASRPGRGNSPLHF. The CDR3 coding sequence is TGTGCCAGCAGACCGGGACGGGGGAATTCACCCCTCCACTTT.

CDR3 residues: CASSLTGLLSTDTQYF. Written as DNA, the CDR3 is TGTGCCAGCAGCTTAACGGGACTCCTGAGCACAGATACGCAGTATTTT. V is TRBV12-3 or TRBV12-4 and J is TRBJ2-3, with D possibly matching TRBD2 (6 bases). The CDR3 spans 16 residues. V was clipped by 6 bases and J by 0 bases, with 16 bases between them.

This clonotype was recorded a few times. The rearrangement joins TRBV28 to TRBJ1-1; D is unclear. The CDR3 totals 13 residues. Germline V CDR1 and CDR2: MDHEN, SYDVKM. The V gene lost 3 bases and the J gene lost 6 bases, with 11 bases spanning the gap. The CDR3 sequence: CASSFAGKAEAFF. CDR3 coding DNA: TGTGCCAGCAGTTTTGCGGGGAAGGCTGAAGCTTTCTTT. Variable domain in full (rest from reference TRBV28 and TRBJ1-1): DVKVTQSSRYLVKRTGEKVFLECVQDMDHENMFWYRQDPGLGLRLIYFSYDVKMKEKGDIPEGYSVSREKKERFSLILESASTNQTSMYLCASSFAGKAEAFFGQGTRLTVV.

This clonotype was counted a few times. V and J are TRBV20-1 and TRBJ2-2, with D tentatively TRBD2 (5 bases). CDR3 length: 15 amino acids. V was clipped by 3 bases and J by 0 bases, with 11 bases between them. The germline V gene encodes CDR1 DFQATT and CDR2 SNEGSKA (reference sequence). The CDR3 loop is CSASFRETNTGELFF. The CDR3 DNA reads as TGCAGTGCTAGTTTTCGGGAAACGAACACCGGGGAGCTGTTTTTT.

This clonotype was seen only a few times. This chain uses TRBV28 with TRBJ2-3, with D possibly matching TRBD1 (5 bases). Germline CDR1 and CDR2: MDHEN and SYDVKM. Trimming took 5 bases from V and 11 from J, leaving 17 bases between them. The CDR3 is made up of 13 amino acids. For the CDR3, the DNA is TGTGCCAGCAGTACAGGACGTGGCGCGAGGCAGTATTTT. Amino acids: CASSTGRGARQYF.

This clonotype was observed a few times. The chain couples TRBV6-5 to TRBJ2-1; 8 nucleotides line up with TRBD2. CDR1 and CDR2 (germline): MNHEY, SVGAGI. CDR3 size: 16 residues. Trimming cost V 3 bases and J 5 bases; bases outside gene matches: 9. The CDR3 bases are TGTGCCAGCAGTTATCTCGGGAGGGCCAGCGACAATGAGCAGTTCTTC. This sequence encodes CASSYLGRASDNEQFF.

This clonotype was seen ten or more times. V usage is TRBV20-1 and J usage is TRBJ2-1; 8 nucleotides match TRBD1. With V trimmed by 4 bases and J by 7 bases, 3 bases remained unmatched. Germline V CDR1 and CDR2: DFQATT, SNEGSKA (reference sequence). The CDR3 has 12 residues. The CDR3 DNA reads TGCAGTGCTAAGGACAGGGTAAATGAGCAGTTCTTC. As protein: CSAKDRVNEQFF.

CDR3 bases: TGTGCCAGCAGCGTAGTTGATTGGGGACTAGCGGGAGGAGAGCAGTTCTTC. It translates to CASSVVDWGLAGGEQFF. The V and J genes are TRBV9 and TRBJ2-1, with 15 nucleotides matching TRBD2. The CDR3 consists of 17 residues. The V gene end was trimmed by 0 bases and the J gene end by 10 bases; junction bases not matched to a gene: 8. Germline CDR1 is SGDLS and CDR2 is YYNGEE.